The 6 T cell receptor beta chains listed next were all sequenced from one sample in a study of blood T cell repertoires in COVID-19. Profiled with immunoSEQ multiplex PCR; TCRdb holds only in-frame clones, not every one. The data hold hundreds of thousands of clones, with nearly 90% observed a single time. The sequencing sample was made of PBMCs or T cells enriched from blood (not recorded which). Every receptor here comes from a woman between 18 and 29 years old with acute COVID-19.

J is TRBJ2-3 and V is TRBV9, with D maybe TRBD2 (6 bases). Trimming stripped 3 bases from V and 2 bases from J, with 10 bases between. Germline loops: CDR1 SGDLS, CDR2 YYNGEE. This CDR3 is 14 amino acids long. CDR3 bases: TGTGCCAGCAGCGGACTAGGAAACACAGATACGCAGTATTTT. It specifies CASSGLGNTDTQYF.

The rearrangement links TRBV28 to TRBJ2-1, with D possibly being TRBD2 (5 bases). The CDR3 spans 15 residues. CDR1 MDHEN and CDR2 SYDVKM come from the germline V gene. Trimming pared 6 bases from V and 5 bases from J, leaving 17 bases between. CDR3 nucleotide sequence: TGTGCCAGCAGCCCTGGACTGGCCCACCACAATGAGCAGTTCTTC. It is translated as CASSPGLAHHNEQFF.

This clone occurred once. The V and J genes are TRBV27 and TRBJ2-3; 8 bases line up with TRBD2. Germline values: CDR1 MNHEY, CDR2 SMNVEV (reference sequence). This CDR3 contains 13 residues. With V trimmed by 7 bases and J by 3 bases, 3 bases remained unmatched. CDR3 in DNA: TGTGCCAGCAAGGGACTAGAGACAGATACGCAGTATTTT. Its protein product is CASKGLETDTQYF.

The V call is TRBV28, the J call TRBJ2-2, with 7 bases fitting TRBD2. There are 16 residues in the CDR3. With 0 bases clipped from V and 1 base from J, the junction kept 2 bases outside the gene matches. The germline V gene has CDR1 MDHEN and CDR2 SYDVKM. CDR3 sequence reads: CASSLWASGNTGELFF. Here the CDR3 DNA reads TGTGCCAGCAGTTTATGGGCTAGCGGGAACACCGGGGAGCTGTTTTTT. The full variable domain, its missing parts supplied by reference TRBV28 and TRBJ2-2, is DVKVTQSSRYLVKRTGEKVFLECVQDMDHENMFWYRQDPGLGLRLIYFSYDVKMKEKGDIPEGYSVSREKKERFSLILESASTNQTSMYLCASSLWASGNTGELFFGEGSRLTVL.

The rearrangement joins TRBV25-1 to TRBJ2-7; D is unresolved. Germline values: CDR1 MGHDK, CDR2 SYGVNS. Trimming pared 4 bases from V and 2 bases from J, leaving 9 bases between. The CDR3 totals 13 residues. DNA for the CDR3: TGTGCCAGCAGTGTGGGCTTAACCTACGAGCAGTACTTC. It yields the protein CASSVGLTYEQYF.

The chain combines TRBV6-6 with TRBJ2-7; tentative D call: TRBD2 (6 bases). The CDR3 loop spans 12 amino acids. Germline V gene data show CDR1 as MNHNY and CDR2 as SVGAGI (reference sequence). With 5 bases removed from V and 3 bases from J, the gap between germline ends came to 8 bases. This chain's CDR3 is CASSTSYYEQYF. CDR3 bases: TGTGCCAGCAGTACTAGCTACTACGAGCAGTACTTC.